This record covers a single T cell receptor (beta chain). The data derive from a study of blood T cell repertoires in COVID-19. The data were produced by immunoSEQ multiplex PCR, yet TCRdb's version contains in-frame clones alone and is incomplete. The table records around 170,000 clones, over 80% of them present only once. Sequences were obtained from peripheral blood. The receptor comes from a woman aged 55 to 70 with acute or convalescent COVID-19.

The CDR3 loop reads CASSLFGGGARFSYNEQFF. CDR3 nucleotide sequence: TGTGCCAGCAGTTTATTCGGCGGGGGGGCCAGGTTTAGCTACAATGAGCAGTTCTTC. The J gene is TRBJ2-1, the V gene TRBV27; 9 nucleotides match TRBD2. V lost 1 base and J lost 3; bases outside the gene matches: 13. Germline CDR1 reads MNHEY; CDR2 reads SMNVEV (reference sequence). There are 19 residues in the CDR3.